This T cell receptor beta chain derives from a study of cytomegalovirus exposure and HLA in healthy donors. Findings of the study overall: The productive fraction for most TCR beta V segments was about 87% or about 30% in an earlier analysis.

With respect to this clone: The antigen is not known.

There are 16 residues in the CDR3. CDR1 and CDR2 from the germline V gene are MDHEN and SYDVKM. Trimming pared 4 bases from V and 5 bases from J, leaving 18 bases between. The PCR had 60 Vbeta and 13 Jbeta primers. Clones were sequenced by immunoSEQ multiplex PCR, and TCRdb holds only the in-frame ones, with some missing. Of around 190,000 clones detected, 75% to 80% appear once; the ten largest clones hold roughly 13%. V usage is TRBV28 and J usage is TRBJ2-1; perhaps TRBD1 as D (5 bases). This TCR was recovered from a woman under 40 in good health and CMV-seropositive. The material sequenced was PBMCs. CDR3 nucleotides: TGTGCCAGCAGTTACATCGGTAGGGGATGGGACAATGAGCAGTTCTTC. Translated, it gives CASSYIGRGWDNEQFF.